Presented here are 4 T cell receptor beta chains from one specimen sequenced in a study of beta chain features in type 1 diabetes. Expressed TCRB transcripts were sequenced after all isolated RNA was converted to cDNA. Sequenced by immunoSEQ multiplex PCR; TCRdb stores in-frame clones only, minus some. This sample has just over 450,000 clones; approximately 28% occur once, and the top ten carry around 0.065%. Sequenced material: naive CD4+ T cells from blood. The receptors were sampled from a man aged 18-30 years in good health.

The gene calls are TRBV7-2 and TRBJ2-1; 7 positions agree with TRBD2. CDR1 is SGHTA and CDR2 is FQGNSA in the germline V gene. The CDR3 length is 15 residues. The trim removed 5 bases at V and 4 bases at J, leaving 8 bases unmatched. CDR3 amino acids: CASSPGSRGYNEQFF. In DNA, the CDR3 is TGTGCCAGCAGCCCTGGCTCGCGGGGGTACAATGAGCAGTTCTTC.

This clone was recorded a few times. This chain uses TRBV7-2 with TRBJ2-1; D may be TRBD1 or TRBD2 (5 bases each). Trimming pared 5 bases from V and 10 bases from J, leaving 12 bases between. CDR3 length: 12 residues. Per germline, CDR1 SGHTA and CDR2 FQGNSA. CDR3 loop: CASSRVRGEQFF. The CDR3 region has the DNA TGTGCCAGCAGCCGGGTGAGGGGAGAGCAGTTCTTC.

The rearrangement links TRBV28 to TRBJ2-5; TRBD2 matches 10 bases. CDR1 is MDHEN, CDR2 SYDVKM, per germline. This CDR3 contains 14 residues. The J segment lost 2 bases and the V segment lost 7 bases, leaving 4 bases of the junction unmatched. For the CDR3, the DNA is TGTGCCAGCACCATTAGCGGGGGGCAAGAGACCCAGTACTTC. Its translation is CASTISGGQETQYF.

This clone was seen a handful of times. An end of the junction does not agree with germline; a read error may underlie this. This rearrangement joins TRBV30 to TRBJ1-2; D is unclear. There are 12 residues in the CDR3. CDR1 and CDR2 from the germline V gene are GTSNPN and SVGIG (reference sequence). This CDR3 is CAWSVLPRWELF. In DNA form, the CDR3 reads TGTGCCTGGAGTGTCCTCCCCCGATGGGAGCTCTTC. Full variable domain (outside the CDR3, taken from reference TRBV30 and TRBJ1-2): SQTIHQWPATLVQPVGSPLSLECTVEGTSNPNLYWYRQAAGRGLQLLFYSVGIGQISSEVPQNLSASRPQDRQFILSSKKLLLSDSGFYLCAWSVLPRWELFGSGTRLTVV.